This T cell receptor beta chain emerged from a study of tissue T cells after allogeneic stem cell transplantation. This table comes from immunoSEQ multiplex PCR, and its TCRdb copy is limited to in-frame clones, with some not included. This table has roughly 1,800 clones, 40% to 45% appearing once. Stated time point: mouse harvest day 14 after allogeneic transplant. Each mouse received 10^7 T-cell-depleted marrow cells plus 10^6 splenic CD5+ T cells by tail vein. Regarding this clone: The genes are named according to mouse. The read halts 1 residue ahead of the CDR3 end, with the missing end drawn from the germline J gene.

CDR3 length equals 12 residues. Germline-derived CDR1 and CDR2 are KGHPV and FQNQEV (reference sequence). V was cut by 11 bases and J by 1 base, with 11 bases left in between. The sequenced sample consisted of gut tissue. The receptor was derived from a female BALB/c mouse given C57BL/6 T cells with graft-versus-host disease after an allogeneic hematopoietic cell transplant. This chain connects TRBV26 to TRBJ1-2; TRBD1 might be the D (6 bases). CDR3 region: CALGRGNSDYTF. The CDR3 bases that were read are TGTGCCCTCGGCAGGGGAAACTCCGACTACACC.